This TCR beta chain was retrieved from a study of T cells in Graves' hyperthyroidism and ophthalmopathy (dated by TCRdb to 2018 to 2020). Background on the whole study: Peripheral blood samples were taken at the time of initial diagnosis, prior to any treatment. To identify TCR V-J signatures that set the groups apart, the researchers used a discovery cohort of about a hundred patients, made up of fewer than 50 with Graves' ophthalmopathy and 57 with stable Graves' hyperthyroidism. An independent validation cohort of under 20 hyperthyroidism patients and 15 or so patients who later progressed to ophthalmopathy tested prospective prediction of ophthalmopathy. For training and testing, the approximately 92 patients in the discovery cohort were randomly divided in a 7:3 ratio. In addition, the study compared T-cell repertoires in thyroid tissue and in blood from five to seven Graves' hyperthyroidism patients. Once sampling was done, hyperthyroidism patients were given methimazole at a starting dose of 30 mg daily, whereas ophthalmopathy patients were given high-dose intravenous methylprednisolone. TCR Vbeta CDR3 sequencing of 135 peripheral blood samples (more than 40 ophthalmopathy, roughly 72 hyperthyroidism and about 17 progressor patients) is reported in the paper. General conclusions and limits of the study: Most expanded thyroid clonotypes (frequency above 0.001) were also detected in blood, suggesting blood repertoires may reflect thyroid immune responses. A 13 V-J signature model separated ophthalmopathy from stable hyperthyroidism, with over 85% sensitivity and roughly 82% specificity in cross-validation and 80%/75% in testing. In validation, the model predicted progression to ophthalmopathy with 55% to 71% sensitivity and 72% to 75% specificity, a median of 6.5 months before onset. Sample size was not statistically predetermined, and blinding of investigators to group allocation was not performed.

Stable Graves' hyperthyroidism was defined as no progression to ophthalmopathy during 18 months of follow-up. Hyperthyroidism patients were newly diagnosed, with disease duration under 2 months, and aged 18 to 65 years. Any patient with an uncontrolled infection, another autoimmune disease, pregnancy or lactation was excluded. Diagnoses were based on clinical symptoms, serum thyroxine and TRAb, thyroid ultrasound and orbital computed tomography. Ficoll-Paque density gradient centrifugation was used to isolate PBMCs from approximately 11 ml of fresh peripheral blood. Total RNA was extracted with Trizol reagent, and quality was checked on an Agilent 2100 Bioanalyzer. TCR beta CDR3 regions were amplified from RNA transcripts. A first-round RT-PCR of the TCR CDR3 used the HTBI primer set with the Qiagen OneStep RT-PCR kit. The libraries were constructed in a second round of multiplex PCR and then size-selected and purified. Libraries were sequenced paired-end with 100 bp reads on an Illumina HiSeq2000. The authors' pipeline ran thus. SOAPnuke was used to process the raw data, removing reads that contained adapters or uncalled bases, had a mean Phred below 15, or lacked an exact match to the constant primer or identifier. High-quality paired reads were merged with COPE v1.2.5, and unique nucleotide sequences were defined as clonotypes. Clonotypes were aligned to IMGT TRBV, TRBD and TRBJ reference segments using MiTCR v1.1. The analysis was restricted to V-J combinations with a frequency above 0.0001, which together covered roughly 99% of the repertoires. A TCS score was defined as the ratio between F50 (clonal expansion) and ExV (chaos), using BLOSUM62-based TCRdist between CDR3 peptides within each V-J. Welch's t-statistics and random forest reduced fewer than 550 V-J features to about 13, which were used in a naive Bayes classifier (R e1071). TCRdb handled the public reads itself, with Q25 trimming in fastp and clone calling in MiXCR, and kept productive beta chains. Each record represents a unique CDR3 protein, reported with the most common genes and DNA among its rows. These V and J calls are TCRdb output, not the study's own analysis. For this sample there are 600,000 to 750,000 distinct CDR3 sequences; approximately 15% appear just once. 15% to 19% of the sample rests with the top ten.

The CDR3 holds 18 amino acids from the cysteine to the phenylalanine. Solely the CDR3 DNA is kept, with 54 bases framed from the first base. The trim is 3 bases for V and 0 bases for J, with a gap of 18 bases between the germline ends. According to the germline V gene (reference sequence), CDR1 reads LNHDA and CDR2 reads SQIVND. As regards this clonotype: What this receptor recognizes is not known. Base-call qualities are not available, and no considerably larger clone is one nucleotide away.

Rearrangement joined TRBV19 to TRBJ1-5; 5 matching bases give a weak D call of TRBD1. Sequencing input: blood. The origin of this receptor is a man aged 50 or older with Graves' hyperthyroidism. The DNA reads TGTGCCAGTAGTATCTCCGGTGGGGGGTACTATAGCAATCAGCCCCAGCATTTT. Its protein reads: CASSISGGGYYSNQPQHF.